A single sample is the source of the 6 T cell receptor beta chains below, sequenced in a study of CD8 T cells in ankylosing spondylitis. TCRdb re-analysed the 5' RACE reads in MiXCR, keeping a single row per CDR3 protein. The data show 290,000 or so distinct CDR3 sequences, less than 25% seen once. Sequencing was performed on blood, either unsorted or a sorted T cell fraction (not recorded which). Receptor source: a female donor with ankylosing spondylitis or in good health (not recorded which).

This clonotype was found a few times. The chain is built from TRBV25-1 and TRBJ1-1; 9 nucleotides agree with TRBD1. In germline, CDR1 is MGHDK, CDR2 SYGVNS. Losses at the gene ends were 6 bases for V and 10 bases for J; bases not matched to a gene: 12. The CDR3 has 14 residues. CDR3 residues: CASRSGTGTMRAFF. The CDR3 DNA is TGTGCCAGCAGGAGCGGGACAGGGACGATGCGAGCTTTCTTT.

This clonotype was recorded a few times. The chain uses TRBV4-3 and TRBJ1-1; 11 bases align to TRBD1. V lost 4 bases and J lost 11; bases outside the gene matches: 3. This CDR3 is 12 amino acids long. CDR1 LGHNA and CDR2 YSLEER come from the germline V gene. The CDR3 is CASSRGQGEAFF. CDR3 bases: TGCGCCAGCAGCCGGGGACAGGGGGAGGCTTTCTTT.

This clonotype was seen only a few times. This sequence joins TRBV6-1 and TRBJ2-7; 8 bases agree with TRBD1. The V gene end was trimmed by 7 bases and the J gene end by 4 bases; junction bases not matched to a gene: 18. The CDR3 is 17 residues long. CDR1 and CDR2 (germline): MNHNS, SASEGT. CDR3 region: CASTSDRAPSAHYEQYF. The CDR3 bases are TGTGCCAGCACCTCGGACAGGGCTCCATCCGCCCATTACGAGCAGTACTTC.

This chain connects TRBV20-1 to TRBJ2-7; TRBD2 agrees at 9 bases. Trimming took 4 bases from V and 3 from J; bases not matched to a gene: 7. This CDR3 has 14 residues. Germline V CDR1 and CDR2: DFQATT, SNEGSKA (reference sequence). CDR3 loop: CSAILAGGGYEQYF. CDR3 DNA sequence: TGCAGTGCTATCCTCGCGGGAGGGGGCTACGAGCAGTACTTC.

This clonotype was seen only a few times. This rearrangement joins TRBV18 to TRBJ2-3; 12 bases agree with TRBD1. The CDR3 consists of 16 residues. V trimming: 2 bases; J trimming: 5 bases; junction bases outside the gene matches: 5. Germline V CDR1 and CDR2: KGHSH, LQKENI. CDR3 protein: CASSPSGTGGLDTQYF. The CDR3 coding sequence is TGTGCCAGCTCACCATCCGGGACAGGGGGCTTAGATACGCAGTATTTT.

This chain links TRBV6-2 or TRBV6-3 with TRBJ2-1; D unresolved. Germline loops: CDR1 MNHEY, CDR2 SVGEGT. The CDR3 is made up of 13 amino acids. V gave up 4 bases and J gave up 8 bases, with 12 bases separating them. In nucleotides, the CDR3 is TGTGCCAGCAGTTTATCCCTTTACGATGAGCAGTTCTTC. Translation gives CASSLSLYDEQFF.